This passage covers 29 T cell receptor beta chains from one sample sequenced in a study of cytomegalovirus exposure and HLA in healthy donors. Data came from immunoSEQ multiplex PCR; TCRdb stores just in-frame clones and leaves some out. The table has 85,000 to 120,000 clones, about 88% seen once. The sequenced sample consisted of PBMCs. The receptors derive from a woman aged 18-29 years in good health and CMV-seropositive.

The chain combines TRBV7-9 with TRBJ1-1; D remains ambiguous. The CDR3 covers 12 residues. The V end lost 4 bases, the J end lost 7 bases, and 10 bases lay between the germline ends. Looked up from germline, CDR1 is SEHNR and CDR2 is FQNEAQ (reference sequence). In DNA form, the CDR3 reads TGTGCCAGCAGCTCACTCCTCCTTGAAGCTTTCTTT. It yields the protein CASSSLLLEAFF.

The V call is TRBV27, the J call TRBJ2-7, with no clear D. V was trimmed by 2 bases and J by 2 bases, leaving 7 bases between them. CDR1 is MNHEY and CDR2 is SMNVEV in the germline V gene (reference sequence). The CDR3 is 13 residues long. The CDR3 DNA follows: TGTGCCAGCAGTTTACAGTCCCCCTACGAGCAGTACTTC. It translates to CASSLQSPYEQYF.

V is TRBV27 and J is TRBJ2-5; the match to TRBD2 covers 15 bases. The V gene end was trimmed by 1 base and the J gene end by 5 bases; junction bases not matched to a gene: 5. Germline assignment: CDR1 MNHEY and CDR2 SMNVEV (reference sequence). CDR3 size: 17 residues. CDR3 DNA: TGTGCCAGCAGTTTATACGGGGGACTAGCGGGGGGTGAGACCCAGTACTTC. Its protein is CASSLYGGLAGGETQYF.

The chain links TRBV28 to TRBJ2-7; TRBD2 matches 7 bases. The V gene's germline CDR1 is MDHEN and CDR2 SYDVKM. Losses at the gene ends were 3 bases for V and 2 bases for J; bases not matched to a gene: 1. The CDR3 has 13 residues. The CDR3 is CASSFAGAYEQYV. CDR3 DNA: TGTGCCAGCAGTTTCGCGGGGGCCTACGAGCAGTACGTC.

This clone has only one observation. In DNA, the CDR3 is TGTGCCAGTAGTATTCGGACAGGAAGCACAGATACGCAGTATTTT. Its translation is CASSIRTGSTDTQYF. V usage is TRBV19 and J usage is TRBJ2-3, with 7 bases identical to TRBD1. With V trimmed by 3 bases and J by 0 bases, 3 bases remained unmatched. Germline lookup yields CDR1 LNHDA and CDR2 SQIVND (reference sequence). CDR3 length: 15 residues.

The chain carries TRBV4-1 and TRBJ2-2; D gene ambiguous. The CDR3 spans 16 residues. V was cut by 4 bases and J by 0 bases, with 12 bases left in between. The germline gives CDR1 MGHRA, CDR2 YSYEKL. CDR3 coding DNA: TGCGCCAGCAGCCCTTTATTTGTCGCGAACACCGGGGAGCTGTTTTTT. Its translation is CASSPLFVANTGELFF.

This clone turned up a few times. The CDR3 DNA is TGTGCCAGCAGCTTAATCGTGACAGGGAAGGACTATGGCTACACCTTC. Translating it yields CASSLIVTGKDYGYTF. The chain is built from TRBV11-2 and TRBJ1-2, with 7 bases aligning to TRBD1. Germline V gene sequence: CDR1 SGHAT, CDR2 FQNNGV. CDR3 length: 16 residues. V lost 2 bases to trimming and J lost 3 bases; unmatched junction nucleotides: 9. Filled out from reference TRBV11-2 and TRBJ1-2, the complete variable domain reads EAGVAQSPRYKIIEKRQSVAFWCNPISGHATLYWYQQILGQGPKLLIQFQNNGVVDDSQLPKDRFSAERLKGVDSTLKIQPAKLEDSAVYLCASSLIVTGKDYGYTFGSGTRLTVV.

This chain connects TRBV7-9 to TRBJ1-1, with no clear D. Trimming stripped 1 base from V and 0 bases from J, with 6 bases between. CDR3 length equals 14 residues. Germline V lookup: CDR1 SEHNR, CDR2 FQNEAQ (reference sequence). CDR3 coding DNA: TGTGCCAGCAGCTTAGGGCGGATGAACACTGAAGCTTTCTTT. Its translation: CASSLGRMNTEAFF.

The rearrangement joins TRBV23-1 to TRBJ2-1; possibly TRBD1 for D (6 bases). TRBV23-1 is filed as an ORF, its function uncertain. The V end lost 3 bases, the J end lost 4 bases, and 16 bases lay between the germline ends. The CDR3 covers 16 residues. CDR3 DNA sequence: TGCGCCAGCAGTCAGGAGAGGGCAGGGGAATACAATGAGCAGTTCTTC. Translation: CASSQERAGEYNEQFF.

The chain recombines TRBV21-1 with TRBJ1-6; TRBD1 reflects the table's D call only, with no check against the DNA. TRBV21-1 is classified as a pseudogene. This CDR3 region has 12 residues. Written as DNA, the CDR3 is TGTGCCAGCAGCGGCAGGGCTTCACCCCTCCACTTT. Encoded protein: CASSGRASPLHF.

This chain joins TRBV10-1 and TRBJ2-7; perhaps TRBD1 as D (6 bases). Germline assignment: CDR1 WNHNN and CDR2 SYGVQD (reference sequence). The length of the CDR3 is 12 residues. The ends were cut back, 4 bases at V and 5 bases at J, with 9 bases in the middle. The CDR3: CASSATGHEQYV. In nucleotides, the CDR3 is TGCGCCAGCAGTGCCACAGGGCACGAGCAGTACGTC.

V usage is TRBV4-2 and J usage is TRBJ2-7; TRBD2 aligns across 7 bases. There are 14 residues in the CDR3. V trimming: 0 bases; J trimming: 4 bases; junction bases outside the gene matches: 3. Germline values: CDR1 LGHNA, CDR2 YNFKEQ. The CDR3 sequence: CASSQEGTIYEQYF. DNA for the CDR3: TGTGCCAGCAGCCAAGAAGGGACTATTTACGAGCAGTACTTC.

V gene TRBV29-1 combines with J gene TRBJ2-7, with unresolved D. V was cut by 7 bases and J by 3 bases, with 13 bases left in between. The CDR3 has 12 amino acids. The germline V gene has CDR1 SQVTM and CDR2 ANQGSEA. The CDR3 bases are TGCAGCGCATTACAGAGCCACTACGAGCAGTACTTC. This sequence encodes CSALQSHYEQYF.

The chain joins TRBV18 to TRBJ1-1; D might be TRBD1 (5 bases). V was shortened by 2 bases and J by 1 base, with 8 bases between the two germline ends. Germline V gives CDR1 KGHSH, CDR2 LQKENI. The CDR3 spans 14 residues. CDR3 DNA sequence: TGTGCCAGCTCACCAGGACACCGGAACACTGAAGCTTTCTTT. This gives the protein CASSPGHRNTEAFF.

This chain uses TRBV25-1 with TRBJ1-2; 9 bases are a match to TRBD1. The CDR3 has 16 residues. V shed 3 bases, J shed 2 bases, and the junction held 7 bases outside the gene matches. Germline CDR1 MGHDK, CDR2 SYGVNS. For the CDR3, the DNA is TGTGCCAGCAGTGAGTTACAGGGGGCATCAAACTATGGCTACACCTTC. Protein: CASSELQGASNYGYTF.

The V gene is TRBV5-1, the J gene TRBJ2-6, with TRBD2 as a possible D gene (6 bases). This CDR3 comprises 18 residues. The V end was cut by 2 bases, the J end by 0 bases, with 15 bases between. Germline loops: CDR1 SGHRS, CDR2 YFSETQ. CDR3 nucleotide sequence: TGCGCCAGCAGCTTACGGACCGGGAGCACCTCTGGGGCCAACGTCCTGACTTTC. Translating it yields CASSLRTGSTSGANVLTF.

The V call is TRBV19, the J call TRBJ1-5; TRBD1 matches at 10 bases. Germline V lookup: CDR1 LNHDA, CDR2 SQIVND (reference sequence). Losses at the gene ends were 6 bases for V and 0 bases for J; bases not matched to a gene: 8. The CDR3 loop spans 17 amino acids. The CDR3 spells CASSVGTGVYSNQPQHF. The CDR3 DNA is TGTGCCAGTAGCGTGGGGACAGGGGTTTATAGCAATCAGCCCCAGCATTTT.

This clone has a handful of counts. V usage is TRBV6-5 and J usage is TRBJ2-6, with D possibly matching TRBD1 (6 bases). CDR3 size: 15 residues. Trimming pared 3 bases from V and 1 base from J, leaving 7 bases between. Per the germline V gene, CDR1 is MNHEY and CDR2 is SVGAGI. The CDR3 region has the DNA TGTGCCAGCAGTTATGGACAGTCTGGGGCCAACGTCCTGACTTTC. Amino acids: CASSYGQSGANVLTF.

The V gene is TRBV5-5, the J gene TRBJ2-7, with D possibly matching TRBD1 (5 bases). V gave up 0 bases and J gave up 5 bases, with 6 bases separating them. The CDR3 has 12 amino acids. Germline V gene sequence: CDR1 SGHKS, CDR2 YYEKEE (reference sequence). CDR3: CASSLGGHEQYF. Written as DNA, the CDR3 is TGTGCCAGCAGCTTGGGGGGCCACGAGCAGTACTTC.

CDR3 sequence: CASSLTSGGATETQYF. The CDR3 DNA sequence: TGTGCCAGCAGTTTGACTAGCGGGGGGGCAACAGAGACCCAGTACTTC. This rearrangement joins TRBV28 to TRBJ2-5; TRBD2 matches 14 bases. CDR3 length equals 16 residues. V lost 3 bases, J lost 4 bases, and 4 bases stayed unmatched. Germline values: CDR1 MDHEN, CDR2 SYDVKM.

V is TRBV9 and J is TRBJ2-1, with 13 positions matching TRBD2. V shed 1 base, J shed 6 bases, and the junction held 4 bases outside the gene matches. The CDR3 extends over 16 amino acids. Germline lookup yields CDR1 SGDLS and CDR2 YYNGEE. CDR3 protein: CASSVTWTSGGNEQFF. In nucleotides, the CDR3 is TGTGCCAGCAGCGTAACCTGGACTAGCGGGGGCAATGAGCAGTTCTTC.

The chain recombines TRBV5-1 with TRBJ2-3; 8 positions agree with TRBD2. Trimming cost V 3 bases and J 0 bases; bases outside gene matches: 6. The germline V gene encodes CDR1 SGHRS and CDR2 YFSETQ. CDR3 length: 16 residues. CDR3 bases: TGCGCCAGCAGCTGGAGCGGGGGCCGAAGCACAGATACGCAGTATTTT. Amino acid sequence: CASSWSGGRSTDTQYF.

In this sample, this clone turned up a few times. The genes are TRBV11-2 and TRBJ1-2, with TRBD1 matching over 7 bases. The CDR3 is made up of 14 amino acids. J gave up 4 bases and V 0 bases, and 2 bases lay outside the gene matches. The V gene's germline CDR1 is SGHAT and CDR2 FQNNGV. The CDR3 DNA follows: TGTGCCAGCAGCTTAGACTGGACAGGCTATGGCTACACCTTC. As protein: CASSLDWTGYGYTF.

The CDR3 sequence: CASSFLGGQQETQYF. CDR3 nucleotide sequence: TGTGCCAGCAGTTTCTTGGGGGGACAGCAAGAGACCCAGTACTTC. This chain links TRBV27 with TRBJ2-5, with D possibly TRBD1 on 7 matching bases. CDR3 size: 15 residues. Germline V gene data show CDR1 as MNHEY and CDR2 as SMNVEV (reference sequence). V lost 3 bases and J 2 bases, leaving 13 bases between the germline ends.

On this clone itself: This sample includes further DNA sequences coding for the same CDR3. The chain employs TRBV6-6 and TRBJ2-2; D call uncertain. The CDR3 spans 14 residues. CDR1 and CDR2 from the germline V gene are MNHNY and SVGAGI (reference sequence). Between the trimmed V and J ends, which lost 0 bases and 4 bases, there was a span of 6 bases. CDR3 coding DNA: TGTGCCAGCAGTTACTCACGGAGCACCGGGGAGCTGTTTTTT. Amino acids: CASSYSRSTGELFF.

The chain recombines TRBV7-2 with TRBJ1-2, with TRBD1 as a possible D gene (6 bases). Trimming removed 0 bases from V and 3 bases from J, with 11 bases in between. This CDR3 is built from 15 residues. Per the germline V gene, CDR1 is SGHTA and CDR2 is FQGNSA. CDR3 sequence reads: CASSLAHGGHYGYTF. In DNA, the CDR3 is TGTGCCAGCAGCTTAGCGCACGGGGGGCACTATGGCTACACCTTC.

This chain connects TRBV4-1 to TRBJ1-4; D possibly corresponds to TRBD1 (6 bases). V gave up 0 bases and J gave up 5 bases, with 10 bases separating them. Looked up from germline, CDR1 is MGHRA and CDR2 is YSYEKL. The CDR3 length is 15 residues. In DNA, the CDR3 is TGCGCCAGCAGCCAAGATTCCCAGGGGAATGAAAAACTGTTTTTT. Translating it yields CASSQDSQGNEKLFF.

V and J are TRBV28 and TRBJ1-5; no clear D. Germline V gene data show CDR1 as MDHEN and CDR2 as SYDVKM. V was shortened by 7 bases and J by 3 bases, with 10 bases between the two germline ends. The CDR3 runs to 13 residues. The CDR3, as DNA: TGTGCCAGCACATCCCCATTCAATCAGCCCCAGCATTTT. It is translated as CASTSPFNQPQHF.

V is TRBV6-5 and J is TRBJ2-2; 9 nucleotides match TRBD1. The CDR3 runs to 16 residues. The V gene's germline CDR1 is MNHEY and CDR2 SVGAGI. With V trimmed by 4 bases and J by 3 bases, 6 bases remained unmatched. The chain's CDR3 is CASSSWTGEDTGELFF. The CDR3 DNA follows: TGTGCCAGCAGTTCATGGACAGGGGAGGACACCGGGGAGCTGTTTTTT.